This is a list of T cell receptor beta chains from one sample in a study of Graves' ophthalmopathy and Graves' hyperthyroidism. TCRdb recomputed calls from the multiplex PCR reads with MiXCR, one row per CDR3 protein. The table includes 57,000 or so distinct CDR3 sequences, more than 40% detected once. Sequenced sample: peripheral blood. These receptors originate from an adult woman with Graves' ophthalmopathy. Both conserved end residues are part of each CDR3. D genes are given only for firm matches. Rows give clone size only sometimes, using once, few, many, or a class for an expanded clone.

cdr3_length	d_call	v_call	j_call	clone_size	cdr3_nt	cdr3_aa
15	TRBD2	TRBV7-9	TRBJ2-7	.	TGTGCCAGCAGCTTGGGACTAGCGAGCGCCTACGAGCAGTACTTC	CASSLGLASAYEQYF
11	TRBD1	TRBV7-7	TRBJ1-4	.	TGTGCTGCGCGGGACAGTGAAAAACTGTTTTTT	CAARDSEKLFF
17	TRBD2	TRBV7-3	TRBJ2-7	.	TGTGCCAGCAGCTTACCCGGACTAGCGGGAGGGATCTACGAGCAGTACTTC	CASSLPGLAGGIYEQYF
15	.	TRBV29-1	TRBJ2-7	many	TGCAGCGTCCCCGCCCCCCCGGGAATCGATGGGGAGCAGTACTTC	CSVPAPPGIDGEQYF
15	TRBD2	TRBV29-1	TRBJ2-1	once	TGCAGCATCTCCCGGCTAGCGGGAGTCAACAATGAGCAGTTCTTC	CSISRLAGVNNEQFF
17	TRBD1	TRBV4-1	TRBJ1-6	.	TGCGCCAGCAGCCAATCAACAGGGGGCGCTGGGAATTCACCCCTCCACTTT	CASSQSTGGAGNSPLHF
14	.	TRBV15	TRBJ1-1	.	TGTGCCACCAGCAGGGACGGGGGGCCCACTGAAGCTTTCTTT	CATSRDGGPTEAFF
15	.	TRBV7-9	TRBJ2-1	once	TGTGCCAGCAGCTTCAGCGGGCTCTCCTACAATGAGCAGTTCTTC	CASSFSGLSYNEQFF
14	.	TRBV29-1	TRBJ1-1	medium-sized	TGCAGCGTTGAGCGGGGCAGGGGTAACACTGAAGCTTTCTTT	CSVERGRGNTEAFF
14	TRBD1	TRBV2	TRBJ2-3	.	TGTGCCAGCGTCGGACAGGGGGAGACAGATACGCAGTATTTT	CASVGQGETDTQYF
15	.	TRBV20-1	TRBJ1-5	many	TGCAGTGCTTTTTGGGATCTCTATAGCAATCAGCCCCAGCATTTT	CSAFWDLYSNQPQHF
11	.	TRBV19	TRBJ2-3	.	TGTGCCAGTAGAGGCACAGATACGCAGTATTTT	CASRGTDTQYF
15	TRBD1	TRBV7-8	TRBJ2-2	.	TGTGCCAGCTTAAGACAGGGGAGGAACACCGGGGAGCTGTTTTTT	CASLRQGRNTGELFF
15	.	TRBV2	TRBJ2-3	.	TGTGCCAGCAGTCCCGGGACCGACGGGGCAGATACGCAGTATTTT	CASSPGTDGADTQYF
14	.	TRBV7-9	TRBJ2-3	.	TGTGCCAGCAGCTCTACAGGGATAGTTGATACGCAGTATTTT	CASSSTGIVDTQYF
14	.	TRBV5-6	TRBJ2-1	many	TGTGCCAGCAGCAACCGAGGCAGCGGCAATGAGCAGTTCTTC	CASSNRGSGNEQFF
15	TRBD1	TRBV2	TRBJ1-5	many	TGTGCCAGCAGAGGGACAGAGGGGGGCAATCAGCCCCAGCATTTT	CASRGTEGGNQPQHF
18	.	TRBV5-1	TRBJ2-2	many	TGCGCCAGCAGCCTTCGAGGTCCTACCCTCGCGAACACCGGGGAGCTGTTTTTT	CASSLRGPTLANTGELFF
14	.	TRBV20-1	TRBJ2-2	.	TGCAGTGCTAGCGCGAGGACAGACACCGGGGAGCTGTTTTTT	CSASARTDTGELFF
14	TRBD1	TRBV11-1	TRBJ1-5	.	TGTGCCAGCACCCGACAGGGCGATAGTCAGCCCCAGCATTTT	CASTRQGDSQPQHF
15	.	TRBV12-3/TRBV12-4	TRBJ2-6	many	TGTGCCAGCCTCCTCCGTAGCTCTGGGGCCAACGTCCTGACTTTC	CASLLRSSGANVLTF
15	.	TRBV19	TRBJ2-1	.	TGTGCCAGCGGTATATACAAAGGCTCCTACAATGAGCAGTTCTTC	CASGIYKGSYNEQFF
15	.	TRBV4-3	TRBJ1-2	many	TGCGCCAGCAGCCAAGTTTCGGGTAACAACTATGGCTACACCTTC	CASSQVSGNNYGYTF
15	.	TRBV9	TRBJ1-6	many	TGTGCCAGCGGGGGAGGGGACTCCTATAATTCACCCCTCCACTTT	CASGGGDSYNSPLHF
15	TRBD2	TRBV6-2/TRBV6-3	TRBJ2-7	many	TGTGCCAGCAGCAGCACGGTAGCGGGAGGTTACGAGCAGTACTTC	CASSSTVAGGYEQYF
15	TRBD1	TRBV7-8	TRBJ2-1	.	TGTGCCAGCACCTTGGACAGGGCGGCCCACAACGAGCAGTTCTTC	CASTLDRAAHNEQFF
15	TRBD2	TRBV20-1	TRBJ2-5	many	TGCAGTGCTACGGGACTAGCGGGGCCCCAAGAGACCCAGTACTTC	CSATGLAGPQETQYF
14	.	TRBV7-2	TRBJ2-7	.	TGTGCCAACAGCTCCCAAGAGGGAGGATACGAGCAGTACTTC	CANSSQEGGYEQYF
12	.	TRBV11-3	TRBJ1-2	many	TGTGCCAGCAGCCAAGTTGGGGGAGGCTACACCTTC	CASSQVGGGYTF
15	.	TRBV12-3/TRBV12-4	TRBJ1-1	.	TGTGCCAGCAGTTTAGGATGGGGCATGAACACTGAAGCTTTCTTT	CASSLGWGMNTEAFF
13	.	TRBV6-1	TRBJ1-5	many	TGTGCCAGCAGTCTGGGCGGGCAGCAGCCCCAGCATTTT	CASSLGGQQPQHF
12	.	TRBV15	TRBJ2-3	medium-sized	TGTGCCACCAGCAGAGGGACAGATACGCAGTATTTT	CATSRGTDTQYF
18	TRBD1	TRBV9	TRBJ1-4	many	TGTGCCAGCAGCGCACGACAGGGCGGGGTTGCAACTAATGAAAAACTGTTTTTT	CASSARQGGVATNEKLFF
13	TRBD1	TRBV20-1	TRBJ2-5	many	TGCAGTGCTGAGGACAGGGGAGAAGAGACCCAGTACTTC	CSAEDRGEETQYF
14	.	TRBV20-1	TRBJ2-7	many	TGCAGTGTTACGGACCCTAGGAGCTCCTACGAGCAGTACTTC	CSVTDPRSSYEQYF
13	.	TRBV6-2/TRBV6-3	TRBJ1-1	.	TGTGCCAGCAGTTACTCCATGGTCACTGAAGCTTTCTTT	CASSYSMVTEAFF
14	TRBD2	TRBV12-3/TRBV12-4	TRBJ2-7	many	TGTGCCAGCAGTTTAACTAGCGGGTCCTACGAGCAGTACTTC	CASSLTSGSYEQYF
14	.	TRBV19	TRBJ2-7	many	TGTGCCAGTAGTATACGTAGGGAACGCTACGAGCAGTACTTC	CASSIRRERYEQYF
14	.	TRBV7-6	TRBJ1-1	once	TGTGCCAGCAGCTTAGGCTGGCAGCTCACTGAAGCTTTCTTT	CASSLGWQLTEAFF
14	TRBD1	TRBV10-3	TRBJ1-4	medium-sized	TGTGCCATCAGTGGGACAGGGGATGGTGAAAAACTGTTTTTT	CAISGTGDGEKLFF
13	TRBD1	TRBV7-6	TRBJ1-1	.	TGTGCCAGCAGCTCCGGACAGGGAGTTGAAGCTTTCTTT	CASSSGQGVEAFF
16	.	TRBV7-7	TRBJ2-7	many	TGTGCTAGCAGCTTAGTTGCCGGGACGAGCTCCTACGAGCAGTACTTC	CASSLVAGTSSYEQYF
17	TRBD2	TRBV15	TRBJ2-1	.	TGTGCCACCAGCAGAGATCAGCGACTAGCGGAATACAATGAGCAGTTCTTC	CATSRDQRLAEYNEQFF
16	TRBD2	TRBV19	TRBJ2-7	medium-sized	TGTGCCAGTAGAAAAGGAGGACTAGCGGGACGCTACGAGCAGTACTTC	CASRKGGLAGRYEQYF
10	.	TRBV7-7	TRBJ2-7	.	TGTGCTGCGCGGAACTACGAGCAGTACTTC	CAARNYEQYF
15	.	TRBV4-3	TRBJ2-3	many	TGCGCCAGTAGGAGGGGAGCGGACTACACAGATACGCAGTATTTT	CASRRGADYTDTQYF
16	TRBD1	TRBV6-5	TRBJ2-2	many	TGTGCCAGCAGTTACCCCCGGGGACAGGGGACCGGGGAGCTGTTTTTT	CASSYPRGQGTGELFF
14	TRBD2	TRBV20-1	TRBJ2-1	.	TGCAGTGCGAGTGGACTAGCGGGGGCGAATGAGCAGTTCTTC	CSASGLAGANEQFF
15	.	TRBV11-2	TRBJ2-7	many	TGTGCCAGCAGCTTACTCACAGGGCTAGAGTCCGAGCAGTACTTC	CASSLLTGLESEQYF
14	TRBD1	TRBV6-1	TRBJ1-6	.	TGTGCCACCTCACGGGACAGAGATAATTCACCCCTCCACTTT	CATSRDRDNSPLHF
13	.	TRBV5-1	TRBJ1-2	.	TGCGCCAGCAGCCGTGCGGGGGAATCAGCCTACACCTTC	CASSRAGESAYTF
16	TRBD1	TRBV10-3	TRBJ2-1	.	TGTGCCATCCGTGCGCAGGGACAGGGGGCTTACAATGAGCAGTTCTTC	CAIRAQGQGAYNEQFF
16	TRBD1	TRBV6-1	TRBJ2-1	many	TGTGCCAGCAGTGAAGGAGGACAGGGGATATACAATGAGCAGTTCTTC	CASSEGGQGIYNEQFF
13	.	TRBV7-3	TRBJ2-7	many	TGTGCCAGCAGCTTATTAACAGCCTCCGAGCAGTACTTC	CASSLLTASEQYF
13	TRBD1	TRBV29-1	TRBJ1-1	.	TGCAGCGTTGGGACAGGGAGAGATACTGAAGCTTTCTTT	CSVGTGRDTEAFF
19	.	TRBV25-1	TRBJ1-4	.	.	CASSVYLCSVPTGVEKLFF
15	.	TRBV5-1	TRBJ1-1	few	TGCGCCAGCAGCTTGAGTCCCGCGTGGGACACTGAAGCTTTCTTT	CASSLSPAWDTEAFF
12	.	TRBV2	TRBJ1-4	many	TGTGCCAGCAGAACTCAGGGGGAAAAACTGTTTTTT	CASRTQGEKLFF
16	TRBD2	TRBV12-3/TRBV12-4	TRBJ2-5	.	TGTGCCAGCAGTTCACGGACTAGCGGGAGACAAGAGACCCAGTACTTC	CASSSRTSGRQETQYF
15	TRBD1	TRBV18	TRBJ2-7	few	TGTGCCAGCTCACCAGGATCACAGGGGGCGCGGGAGCAGTACTTC	CASSPGSQGAREQYF